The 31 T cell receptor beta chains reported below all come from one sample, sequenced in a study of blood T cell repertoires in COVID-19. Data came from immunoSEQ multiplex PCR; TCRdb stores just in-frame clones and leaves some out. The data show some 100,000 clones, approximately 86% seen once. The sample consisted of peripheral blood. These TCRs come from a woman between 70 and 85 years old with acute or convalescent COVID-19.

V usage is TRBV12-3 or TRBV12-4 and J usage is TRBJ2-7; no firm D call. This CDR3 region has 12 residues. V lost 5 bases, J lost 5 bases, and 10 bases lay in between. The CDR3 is CASSTTVHEQYF. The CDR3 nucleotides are TGTGCCAGCAGTACCACAGTTCACGAGCAGTACTTC.

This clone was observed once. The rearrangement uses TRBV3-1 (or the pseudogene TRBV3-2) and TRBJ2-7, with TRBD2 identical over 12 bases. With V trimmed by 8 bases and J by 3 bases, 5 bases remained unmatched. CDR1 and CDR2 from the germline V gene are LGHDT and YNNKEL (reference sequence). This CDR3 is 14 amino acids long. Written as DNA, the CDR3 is TGTGCCAGCCAACCACTAGCGGGGGGCTACGAGCAGTACTTC. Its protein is CASQPLAGGYEQYF.

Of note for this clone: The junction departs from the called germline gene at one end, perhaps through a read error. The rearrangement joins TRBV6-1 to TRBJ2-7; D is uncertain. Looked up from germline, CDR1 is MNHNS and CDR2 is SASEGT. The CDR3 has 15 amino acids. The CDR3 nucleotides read TGTGCCAGCAGTGAAGTTGTTGGGCAGGAAAACCCGGAAGACTTC. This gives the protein CASSEVVGQENPEDF.

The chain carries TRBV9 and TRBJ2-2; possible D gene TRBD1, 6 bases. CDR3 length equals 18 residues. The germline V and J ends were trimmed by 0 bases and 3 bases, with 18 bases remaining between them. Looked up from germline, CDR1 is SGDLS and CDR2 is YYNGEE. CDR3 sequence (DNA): TGTGCCAGCAGCGTAGAGTCCGGGGCAGGGGATTACACCGGGGAGCTGTTTTTT. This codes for CASSVESGAGDYTGELFF.

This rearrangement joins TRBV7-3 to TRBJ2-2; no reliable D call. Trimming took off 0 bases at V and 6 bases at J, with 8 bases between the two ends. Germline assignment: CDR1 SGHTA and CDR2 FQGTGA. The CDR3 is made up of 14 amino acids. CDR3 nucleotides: TGTGCCAGCAGCTTAACGCGCCTGGCCGGGGAGCTGTTTTTT. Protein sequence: CASSLTRLAGELFF.

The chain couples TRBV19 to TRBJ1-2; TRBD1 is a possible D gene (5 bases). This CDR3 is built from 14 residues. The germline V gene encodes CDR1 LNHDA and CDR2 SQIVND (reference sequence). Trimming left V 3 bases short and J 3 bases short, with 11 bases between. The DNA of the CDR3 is TGTGCCAGTAGTATTCAGGGCGGAGACTATGGCTACACCTTC. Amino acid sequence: CASSIQGGDYGYTF.

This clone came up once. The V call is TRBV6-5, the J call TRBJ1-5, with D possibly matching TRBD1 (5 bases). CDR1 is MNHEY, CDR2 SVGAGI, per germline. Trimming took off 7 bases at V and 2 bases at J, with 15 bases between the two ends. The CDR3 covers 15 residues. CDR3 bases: TGTGCCAGCAAGATGCAGGGATCAGGCAATCAGCCCCAGCATTTT. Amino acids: CASKMQGSGNQPQHF.

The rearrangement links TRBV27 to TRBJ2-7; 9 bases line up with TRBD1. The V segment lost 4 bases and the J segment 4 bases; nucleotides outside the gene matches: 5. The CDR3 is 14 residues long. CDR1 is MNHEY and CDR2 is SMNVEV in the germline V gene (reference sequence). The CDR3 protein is CASSSMGQGYEQYF. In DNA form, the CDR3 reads TGTGCCAGCAGTTCTATGGGACAGGGATACGAGCAGTACTTC.

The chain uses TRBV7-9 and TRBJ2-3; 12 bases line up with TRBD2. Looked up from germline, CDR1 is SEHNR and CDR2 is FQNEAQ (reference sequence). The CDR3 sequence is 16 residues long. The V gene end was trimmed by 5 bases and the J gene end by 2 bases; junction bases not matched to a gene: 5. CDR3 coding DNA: TGTGCCAGCAGCGCCGGACTAGCGGGGACCACAGATACGCAGTATTTT. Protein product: CASSAGLAGTTDTQYF. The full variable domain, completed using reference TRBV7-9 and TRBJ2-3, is DTGVSQNPRHKITKRGQNVTFRCDPISEHNRLYWYRQTLGQGPEFLTYFQNEAQLEKSRLLSDRFSAERPKGSFSTLEIQRTEQGDSAMYLCASSAGLAGTTDTQYFGPGTRLTVL.

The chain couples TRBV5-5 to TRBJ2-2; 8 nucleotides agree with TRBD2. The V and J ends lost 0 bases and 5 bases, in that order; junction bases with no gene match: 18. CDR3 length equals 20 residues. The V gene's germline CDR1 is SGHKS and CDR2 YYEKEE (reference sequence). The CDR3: CASSLATQGMSGGKTGELFF. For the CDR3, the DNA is TGTGCCAGCAGCTTGGCCACTCAAGGAATGAGCGGGGGAAAAACCGGGGAGCTGTTTTTT.

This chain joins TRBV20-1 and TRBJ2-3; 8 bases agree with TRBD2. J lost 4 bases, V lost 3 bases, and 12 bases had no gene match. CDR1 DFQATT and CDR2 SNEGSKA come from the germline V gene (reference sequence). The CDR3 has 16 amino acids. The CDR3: CSASKREGISADTQYF. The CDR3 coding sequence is TGCAGTGCTAGTAAACGGGAGGGAATAAGCGCAGATACGCAGTATTTT.

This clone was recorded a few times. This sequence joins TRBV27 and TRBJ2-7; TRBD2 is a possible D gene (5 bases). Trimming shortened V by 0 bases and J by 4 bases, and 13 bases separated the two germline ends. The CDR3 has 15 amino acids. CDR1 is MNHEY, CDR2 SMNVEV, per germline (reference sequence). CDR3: CASSLSPNGVYEQYF. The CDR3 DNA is TGTGCCAGCAGTTTATCACCCAACGGGGTATACGAGCAGTACTTC.

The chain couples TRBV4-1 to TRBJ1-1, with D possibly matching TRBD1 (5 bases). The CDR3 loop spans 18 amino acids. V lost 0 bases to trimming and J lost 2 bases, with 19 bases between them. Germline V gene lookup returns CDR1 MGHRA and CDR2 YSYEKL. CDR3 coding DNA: TGCGCCAGCAGCCAAGAGTACGGCAGGGCAGGTCAAAACACTGAAGCTTTCTTT. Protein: CASSQEYGRAGQNTEAFF.

The CDR3 region has the DNA TGTGCCAGCAGCTTTAGCGGGAGGACCTCCTACAATGAGCAGTTCTTC. Protein sequence: CASSFSGRTSYNEQFF. The chain has TRBV7-9 and TRBJ2-1, with TRBD2 matching over 10 bases. Per the germline V gene, CDR1 is SEHNR and CDR2 is FQNEAQ (reference sequence). The CDR3 has 16 residues. V lost 3 bases to trimming and J lost 0 bases; unmatched junction nucleotides: 2.

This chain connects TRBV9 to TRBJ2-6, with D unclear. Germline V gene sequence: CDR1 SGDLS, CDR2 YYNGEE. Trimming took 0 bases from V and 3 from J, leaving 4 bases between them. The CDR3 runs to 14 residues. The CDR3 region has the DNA TGTGCCAGCAGCGTAGTATTTGGGGCCAACGTCCTGACTTTC. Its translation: CASSVVFGANVLTF. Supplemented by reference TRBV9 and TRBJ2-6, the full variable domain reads DSGVTQTPKHLITATGQRVTLRCSPRSGDLSVYWYQQSLDQGLQFLIQYYNGEERAKGNILERFSAQQFPDLHSELNLSSLELGDSALYFCASSVVFGANVLTFGAGSRLTVL.

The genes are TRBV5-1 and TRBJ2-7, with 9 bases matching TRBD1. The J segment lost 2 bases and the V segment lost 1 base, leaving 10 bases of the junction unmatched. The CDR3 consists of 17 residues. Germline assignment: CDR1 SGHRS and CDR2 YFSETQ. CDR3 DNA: TGCGCCAGCAGCTTGTCAGGTGGGGGACAGGGTGCCTACGAGCAGTACTTC. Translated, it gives CASSLSGGGQGAYEQYF.

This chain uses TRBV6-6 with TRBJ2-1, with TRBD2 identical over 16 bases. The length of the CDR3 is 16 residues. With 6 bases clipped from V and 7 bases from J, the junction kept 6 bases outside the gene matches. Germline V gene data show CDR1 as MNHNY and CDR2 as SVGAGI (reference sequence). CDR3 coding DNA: TGTGCCAGCAGATCTCCGGGACTAGCGGGAGGGAATGAGCAGTTCTTC. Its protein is CASRSPGLAGGNEQFF.

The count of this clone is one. CDR3 amino acids: CASSLGDRLNTEAFF. The CDR3 nucleotides are TGCGCCAGCAGCTTGGGTGACAGGTTGAACACTGAAGCTTTCTTT. The genes are TRBV5-1 and TRBJ1-1, with a tentative D call TRBD1 (6 bases). V gave up 0 bases and J gave up 0 bases, with 9 bases separating them. This CDR3 spans 15 amino acids. Germline values: CDR1 SGHRS, CDR2 YFSETQ.

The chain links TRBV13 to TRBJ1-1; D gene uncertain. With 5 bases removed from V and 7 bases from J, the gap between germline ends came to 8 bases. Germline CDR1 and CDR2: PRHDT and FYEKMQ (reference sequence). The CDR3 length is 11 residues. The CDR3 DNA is TGTGCCAGCAGCGAAAGGAGTGAAGCTTTCTTT. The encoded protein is CASSERSEAFF.

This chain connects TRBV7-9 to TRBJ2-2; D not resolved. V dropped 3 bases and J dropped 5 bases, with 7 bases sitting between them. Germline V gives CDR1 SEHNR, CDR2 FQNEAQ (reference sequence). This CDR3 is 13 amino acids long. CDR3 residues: CASSFTNTGELFF. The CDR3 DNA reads TGTGCCAGCAGCTTCACTAATACCGGGGAGCTGTTTTTT. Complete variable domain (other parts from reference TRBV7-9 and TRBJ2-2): DTGVSQNPRHKITKRGQNVTFRCDPISEHNRLYWYRQTLGQGPEFLTYFQNEAQLEKSRLLSDRFSAERPKGSFSTLEIQRTEQGDSAMYLCASSFTNTGELFFGEGSRLTVL.

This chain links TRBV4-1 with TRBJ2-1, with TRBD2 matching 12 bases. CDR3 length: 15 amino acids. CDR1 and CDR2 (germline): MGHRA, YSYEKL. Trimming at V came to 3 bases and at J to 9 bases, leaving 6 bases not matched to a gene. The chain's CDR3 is CASSQGLAGSFEQFF. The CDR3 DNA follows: TGCGCCAGCAGCCAGGGACTAGCGGGTTCGTTTGAGCAGTTCTTC.

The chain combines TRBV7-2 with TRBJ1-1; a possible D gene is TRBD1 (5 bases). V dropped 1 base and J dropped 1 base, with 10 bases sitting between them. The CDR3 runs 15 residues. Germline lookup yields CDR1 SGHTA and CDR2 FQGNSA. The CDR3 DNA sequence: TGTGCCAGCAGCTTAGAGACAGTAAAGAACACTGAAGCTTTCTTT. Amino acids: CASSLETVKNTEAFF. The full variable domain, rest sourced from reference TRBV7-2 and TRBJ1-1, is GAGVSQSPSNKVTEKGKDVELRCDPISGHTALYWYRQSLGQGLEFLIYFQGNSAPDKSGLPSDRFSAERTGGSVSTLTIQRTQQEDSAVYLCASSLETVKNTEAFFGQGTRLTVV.

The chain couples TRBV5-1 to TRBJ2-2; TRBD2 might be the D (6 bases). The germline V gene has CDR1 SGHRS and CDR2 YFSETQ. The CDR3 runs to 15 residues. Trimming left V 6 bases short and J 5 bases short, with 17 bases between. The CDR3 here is CASMSQAGGTGELFF. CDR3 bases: TGCGCCAGCATGTCCCAAGCCGGGGGTACCGGGGAGCTGTTTTTT.

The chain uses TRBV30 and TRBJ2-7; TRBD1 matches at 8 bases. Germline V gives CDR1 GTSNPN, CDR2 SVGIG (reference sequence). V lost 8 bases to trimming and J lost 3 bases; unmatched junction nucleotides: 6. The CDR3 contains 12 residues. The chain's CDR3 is CAAGQADYEQYF. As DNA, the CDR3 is TGTGCCGCGGGACAGGCGGACTACGAGCAGTACTTC. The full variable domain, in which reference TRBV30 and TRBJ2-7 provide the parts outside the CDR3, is SQTIHQWPATLVQPVGSPLSLECTVEGTSNPNLYWYRQAAGRGLQLLFYSVGIGQISSEVPQNLSASRPQDRQFILSSKKLLLSDSGFYLCAAGQADYEQYFGPGTRLTVT.

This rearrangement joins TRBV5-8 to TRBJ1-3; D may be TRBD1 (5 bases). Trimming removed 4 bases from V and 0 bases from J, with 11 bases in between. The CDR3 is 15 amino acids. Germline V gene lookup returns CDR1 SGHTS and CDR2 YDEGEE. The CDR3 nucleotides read TGTGCCAGCAGCACCGGAGACAGCTCTGGAAACACCATATATTTT. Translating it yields CASSTGDSSGNTIYF.

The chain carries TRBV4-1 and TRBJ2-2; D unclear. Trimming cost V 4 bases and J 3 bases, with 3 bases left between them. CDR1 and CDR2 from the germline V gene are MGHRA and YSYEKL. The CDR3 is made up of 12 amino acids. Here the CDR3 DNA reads TGCGCCAGCAGCCCCGACACCGGGGAGCTGTTTTTT. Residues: CASSPDTGELFF.

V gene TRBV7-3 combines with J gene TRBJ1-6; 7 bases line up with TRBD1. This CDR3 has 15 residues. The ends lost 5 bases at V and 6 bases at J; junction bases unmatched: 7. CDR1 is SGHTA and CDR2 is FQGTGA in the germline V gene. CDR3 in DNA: TGTGCCAGCAGCAAGACAGGGCTTGGTAATTCACCCCTCCACTTT. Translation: CASSKTGLGNSPLHF. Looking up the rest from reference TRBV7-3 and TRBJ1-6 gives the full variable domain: GAGVSQTPSNKVTEKGKYVELRCDPISGHTALYWYRQSLGQGPEFLIYFQGTGAADDSGLPNDRFFAVRPEGSVSTLKIQRTERGDSAVYLCASSKTGLGNSPLHFGNGTRLTVT.

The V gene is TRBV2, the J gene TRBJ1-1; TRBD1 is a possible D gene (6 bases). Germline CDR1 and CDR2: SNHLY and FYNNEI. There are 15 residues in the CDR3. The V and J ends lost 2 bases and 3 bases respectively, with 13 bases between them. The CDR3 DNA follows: TGTGCCAGCAGTGAAATGGGGGCGCGGGACACTGAAGCTTTCTTT. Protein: CASSEMGARDTEAFF. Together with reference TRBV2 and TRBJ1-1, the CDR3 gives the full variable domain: EPEVTQTPSHQVTQMGQEVILRCVPISNHLYFYWYRQILGQKVEFLVSFYNNEISEKSEIFDDQFSVERPDGSNFTLKIRSTKLEDSAMYFCASSEMGARDTEAFFGQGTRLTVV.

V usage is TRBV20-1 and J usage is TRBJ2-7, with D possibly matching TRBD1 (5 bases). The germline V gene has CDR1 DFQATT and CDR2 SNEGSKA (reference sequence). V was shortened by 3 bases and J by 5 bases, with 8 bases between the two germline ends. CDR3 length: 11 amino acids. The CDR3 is CSASSGHEQYF. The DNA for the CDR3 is TGCAGTGCTAGTTCAGGGCACGAGCAGTACTTC.

CDR3 sequence (DNA): TGTGCCAGTGGACTAGCGGCCACAGATACGCAGTATTTT. It translates to CASGLAATDTQYF. The chain joins TRBV19 to TRBJ2-3; 10 bases fit TRBD2. The CDR3 is 13 amino acids. After removal of 8 bases from V and 2 bases from J, the junction contained 1 base not matched to a gene. Germline V lookup: CDR1 LNHDA, CDR2 SQIVND (reference sequence).

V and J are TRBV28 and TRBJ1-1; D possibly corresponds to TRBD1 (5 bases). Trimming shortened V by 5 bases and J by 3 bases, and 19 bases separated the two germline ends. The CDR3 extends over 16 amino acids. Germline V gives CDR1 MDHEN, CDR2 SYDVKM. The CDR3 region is CASSLYGEGQDTEAFF. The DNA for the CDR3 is TGTGCCAGCAGTCTATATGGGGAGGGGCAGGACACTGAAGCTTTCTTT. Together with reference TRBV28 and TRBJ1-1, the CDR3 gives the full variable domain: DVKVTQSSRYLVKRTGEKVFLECVQDMDHENMFWYRQDPGLGLRLIYFSYDVKMKEKGDIPEGYSVSREKKERFSLILESASTNQTSMYLCASSLYGEGQDTEAFFGQGTRLTVV.